Shown below are 25 T cell receptor beta chains from a single sample sequenced in a study of T cells in tuberculosis. Profiled with immunoSEQ multiplex PCR; TCRdb holds only in-frame clones, not every one. The sample lists under 35,000 clones; 94% were seen once. Sequencing was performed on PBMCs. The receptors derive from a donor aged 5 to 30 with latent tuberculosis or without tuberculosis infection.

CDR3 residues: CASSIDVTYEQYF. CDR3 nucleotides: TGTGCCAGTAGTATAGATGTCACCTACGAGCAGTACTTC. This sequence joins TRBV19 and TRBJ2-7; D not certain. Germline lookup yields CDR1 LNHDA and CDR2 SQIVND (reference sequence). This CDR3 spans 13 amino acids. Trimming stripped 0 bases from V and 2 bases from J, with 5 bases between.

V is TRBV18 and J is TRBJ2-7; 13 bases line up with TRBD2. The trim removed 4 bases at V and 3 bases at J, leaving 3 bases unmatched. The CDR3 is 15 residues long. Germline CDR1 and CDR2: KGHSH and LQKENI. Here the CDR3 reads CASSLGLAGVYEQYF. DNA of the CDR3: TGTGCCAGCTCACTAGGACTAGCGGGAGTCTACGAGCAGTACTTC.

The genes are TRBV10-3 and TRBJ2-5; 9 positions match TRBD1. The CDR3 is made up of 14 amino acids. Germline V gene data show CDR1 as ENHRY and CDR2 as SYGVKD. The V and J ends lost 6 bases and 3 bases, in that order; junction bases with no gene match: 5. The CDR3 DNA is TGTGCCATCAGCGAGAGGACAGGGGAAGAGACCCAGTACTTC. It specifies CAISERTGEETQYF.

The V gene is TRBV19, the J gene TRBJ2-5, with TRBD1 identical over 8 bases. Germline CDR1 LNHDA, CDR2 SQIVND (reference sequence). V shed 2 bases, J shed 5 bases, and the junction held 4 bases outside the gene matches. CDR3 length: 14 residues. This CDR3 is CASSIQGALETQYF. In DNA form, the CDR3 reads TGTGCCAGTAGTATACAGGGGGCATTGGAGACCCAGTACTTC.

The V call is TRBV7-9, the J call TRBJ2-7; 7 nucleotides agree with TRBD1. CDR3 length: 14 residues. CDR1 and CDR2 from the germline V gene are SEHNR and FQNEAQ (reference sequence). After removal of 1 base from V and 3 bases from J, the junction contained 3 bases not matched to a gene. The CDR3 spells CASSLGRTGYEQYF. As DNA, the CDR3 is TGTGCCAGCAGCTTAGGGCGGACAGGCTACGAGCAGTACTTC.

The chain is built from TRBV7-9 and TRBJ2-1; 9 bases agree with TRBD1. Germline V gene lookup returns CDR1 SEHNR and CDR2 FQNEAQ (reference sequence). CDR3 length equals 13 residues. V trimming: 5 bases; J trimming: 9 bases; junction bases outside the gene matches: 5. This chain's CDR3 is CASSEQGAGEQFF. As DNA, the CDR3 is TGTGCCAGCAGCGAACAGGGGGCAGGTGAGCAGTTCTTC.

The genes are TRBV29-1 and TRBJ2-3, with 10 bases matching TRBD2. V lost 5 bases, J lost 2 bases, and 4 bases stayed unmatched. The CDR3 has 14 residues. The germline V gene encodes CDR1 SQVTM and CDR2 ANQGSEA. This chain's CDR3 is CSVRLAGLTDTQYF. CDR3 sequence (DNA): TGCAGCGTTAGACTAGCGGGCCTCACAGATACGCAGTATTTT.

The DNA for the CDR3 is TGTGCCAGCTCACCACTTTGGGACAGGGGCCACGAGCAGTACTTC. As protein: CASSPLWDRGHEQYF. The rearrangement joins TRBV18 to TRBJ2-7, with 10 bases identical to TRBD1. Germline V CDR1 and CDR2: KGHSH, LQKENI. V dropped 1 base and J dropped 5; count of bases not matched to a gene: 5. This CDR3 is built from 15 residues.

The V gene is TRBV7-3, the J gene TRBJ2-7, with TRBD1 matching over 9 bases. In germline, CDR1 is SGHTA, CDR2 FQGTGA. Trimming cost V 4 bases and J 2 bases; bases outside gene matches: 9. The CDR3 has 16 residues. Here the CDR3 DNA reads TGTGCCAGCAGCTACTCAGGCAGGACAGGGGCCTACGAGCAGTACTTC. Its translation is CASSYSGRTGAYEQYF. The entire variable domain, with the rest obtained from reference TRBV7-3 and TRBJ2-7, is as follows: GAGVSQTPSNKVTEKGKYVELRCDPISGHTALYWYRQSLGQGPEFLIYFQGTGAADDSGLPNDRFFAVRPEGSVSTLKIQRTERGDSAVYLCASSYSGRTGAYEQYFGPGTRLTVT.

The chain joins TRBV29-1 to TRBJ2-6; no definite D call. Trimming removed 5 bases from V and 0 bases from J, with 8 bases in between. Germline V CDR1 and CDR2: SQVTM, ANQGSEA. This CDR3 has 14 amino acids. The CDR3: CSVLAASGANVLTF. The CDR3 DNA sequence: TGCAGCGTTCTTGCGGCCTCTGGGGCCAACGTCCTGACTTTC.

The chain couples TRBV4-1 to TRBJ2-1; 7 bases fit TRBD2. The junction had 8 bases not matched to a gene; V was cut back by 0 bases and J by 3 bases. CDR1 and CDR2 from the germline V gene are MGHRA and YSYEKL. This CDR3 contains 17 residues. In DNA, the CDR3 is TGCGCCAGCAGCCAAGAAGCGGGGCGCAAACTCTACAATGAGCAGTTCTTC. It encodes CASSQEAGRKLYNEQFF.

This chain connects TRBV27 to TRBJ2-1, with D maybe TRBD1 (5 bases). Germline V gene sequence: CDR1 MNHEY, CDR2 SMNVEV (reference sequence). The CDR3 is 15 residues long. Trimming left V 6 bases short and J 2 bases short, with 14 bases between. The CDR3 loop reads CASRNGQGTYNEQFF. DNA of the CDR3: TGTGCCAGCAGGAACGGCCAGGGAACCTACAATGAGCAGTTCTTC.

V gene TRBV9 combines with J gene TRBJ1-1; D possibly corresponds to TRBD1 (6 bases). The germline V and J ends were trimmed by 0 bases and 6 bases, with 12 bases remaining between them. CDR3 length: 14 residues. From germline, CDR1 is SGDLS and CDR2 YYNGEE. CDR3: CASSVVDGGPEAFF. The CDR3 DNA reads TGTGCCAGCAGCGTAGTGGATGGGGGCCCTGAAGCTTTCTTT. Filled out from reference TRBV9 and TRBJ1-1, the complete variable domain reads DSGVTQTPKHLITATGQRVTLRCSPRSGDLSVYWYQQSLDQGLQFLIQYYNGEERAKGNILERFSAQQFPDLHSELNLSSLELGDSALYFCASSVVDGGPEAFFGQGTRLTVV.

The rearrangement uses TRBV9 and TRBJ2-3; 7 bases match TRBD2. The V and J ends lost 3 bases and 4 bases, in that order; junction bases with no gene match: 17. Per germline, CDR1 SGDLS and CDR2 YYNGEE. There are 18 residues in the CDR3. CDR3 region: CASSADPHLAELADTQYF. CDR3 coding DNA: TGTGCCAGCAGCGCCGACCCTCATCTAGCGGAGTTAGCAGATACGCAGTATTTT.

The chain recombines TRBV6-1 with TRBJ1-2, with D unclear. The CDR3 contains 13 residues. The V and J ends lost 6 bases and 1 base respectively, with 9 bases between them. Germline CDR1 MNHNS, CDR2 SASEGT. CDR3 sequence reads: CASRTSLNYGYTF. The CDR3 DNA reads TGTGCCAGCAGAACTTCGCTTAACTATGGCTACACCTTC.

The chain carries TRBV6-4 and TRBJ2-6, with 10 bases identical to TRBD1. The CDR3 is made up of 16 amino acids. V lost 4 bases, J lost 0 bases, and 0 bases stayed unmatched. The germline CDR1 and CDR2 sequences are MRHNA and SNTAGT. This CDR3 reads CASSGTGGSGANVLTF. The CDR3 coding sequence is TGTGCCAGCAGTGGGACAGGGGGCTCTGGGGCCAACGTCCTGACTTTC.

The rearrangement links TRBV18 to TRBJ2-7, with a tentative D call TRBD1 (6 bases). Germline V gene data show CDR1 as KGHSH and CDR2 as LQKENI. The CDR3 covers 14 residues. V was trimmed by 6 bases and J by 2 bases, leaving 14 bases between them. The CDR3 DNA sequence: TGTGCCAGCTCCCCGAAGAGGGGGACCTACGAGCAGTACTTC. Translation gives CASSPKRGTYEQYF.

This clone appeared once. This chain links TRBV6-1 with TRBJ1-2; 7 bases fit TRBD1. The CDR3 has 14 residues. The V and J ends lost 2 bases and 6 bases, in that order; junction bases with no gene match: 6. Germline CDR1 and CDR2: MNHNS and SASEGT. CDR3: CASSEWSRGDGYTF. The CDR3 DNA reads TGTGCCAGCAGTGAATGGAGCAGGGGGGATGGCTACACCTTC.

The V call is TRBV11-3, the J call TRBJ2-1; 15 nucleotides align to TRBD2. The ends lost 5 bases at V and 12 bases at J; junction bases unmatched: 5. The CDR3 covers 14 residues. The germline CDR1 and CDR2 sequences are SGHNT and YENEEA. The CDR3 is CASSRAGLAGGQFF. CDR3 nucleotide sequence: TGTGCCAGCAGCCGCGCGGGACTAGCGGGGGGGCAGTTCTTC. Combining the CDR3 with reference TRBV11-3 and TRBJ2-1 gives the whole variable domain EAGVVQSPRYKIIEKKQPVAFWCNPISGHNTLYWYLQNLGQGPELLIRYENEEAVDDSQLPKDRFSAERLKGVDSTLKIQPAELGDSAVYLCASSRAGLAGGQFFGPGTRLTVL.

V usage is TRBV28 and J usage is TRBJ1-1; 7 positions match TRBD1. This CDR3 spans 17 amino acids. The V and J ends lost 1 base and 3 bases, in that order; junction bases with no gene match: 11. Germline V gene data show CDR1 as MDHEN and CDR2 as SYDVKM. Written as DNA, the CDR3 is TGTGCCAGCAGTTTATTACTGGGCAGGGGGGATCACACTGAAGCTTTCTTT. Translating gives CASSLLLGRGDHTEAFF.

The rearrangement joins TRBV18 to TRBJ2-3; possible D gene TRBD1, 6 bases. Germline CDR1 and CDR2: KGHSH and LQKENI. Trimming pared 2 bases from V and 1 base from J, leaving 10 bases between. This CDR3 contains 15 residues. The CDR3 loop is CASSPWQGRTDTQYF. The CDR3 region has the DNA TGTGCCAGCTCACCATGGCAGGGGCGCACAGATACGCAGTATTTT.

V usage is TRBV10-2 and J usage is TRBJ2-6; weak D call: TRBD1 (6 bases). The CDR3 is made up of 15 amino acids. With 7 bases removed from V and 1 base from J, the gap between germline ends came to 11 bases. Germline lookup yields CDR1 WSHSY and CDR2 SAAADI. CDR3 in DNA: TGCGCCAGCACTACAGGGCGGTCTGGGGCCAACGTCCTGACTTTC. This gives the protein CASTTGRSGANVLTF.

This chain links TRBV5-8 with TRBJ2-3; 8 bases are shared with TRBD2. Germline trimming cut 2 bases from V and 4 bases from J; bases unmatched to any gene: 3. This CDR3 contains 14 residues. Germline CDR1 SGHTS, CDR2 YDEGEE. CDR3 region: CASSLRAGADTQYF. The CDR3 coding sequence is TGTGCCAGCAGCTTACGAGCGGGAGCAGATACGCAGTATTTT.

The chain carries TRBV28 and TRBJ2-5; D unresolved. The ends were cut back, 6 bases at V and 5 bases at J, with 16 bases in the middle. Germline V gene data show CDR1 as MDHEN and CDR2 as SYDVKM. The CDR3 is 14 amino acids. CDR3 DNA: TGTGCCAGCAGCGAGTCTCCTAGTTCCGAGACCCAGTACTTC. It is translated as CASSESPSSETQYF.

The rearrangement joins TRBV19 to TRBJ1-5; the match to TRBD1 covers 7 bases. This CDR3 has 15 residues. Trimming cost V 3 bases and J 4 bases; bases outside gene matches: 6. CDR1 and CDR2 from the germline V gene are LNHDA and SQIVND (reference sequence). CDR3 loop: CASSMGARGNQPQHF. Written as DNA, the CDR3 is TGTGCCAGTAGTATGGGAGCCAGGGGGAATCAGCCCCAGCATTTT.